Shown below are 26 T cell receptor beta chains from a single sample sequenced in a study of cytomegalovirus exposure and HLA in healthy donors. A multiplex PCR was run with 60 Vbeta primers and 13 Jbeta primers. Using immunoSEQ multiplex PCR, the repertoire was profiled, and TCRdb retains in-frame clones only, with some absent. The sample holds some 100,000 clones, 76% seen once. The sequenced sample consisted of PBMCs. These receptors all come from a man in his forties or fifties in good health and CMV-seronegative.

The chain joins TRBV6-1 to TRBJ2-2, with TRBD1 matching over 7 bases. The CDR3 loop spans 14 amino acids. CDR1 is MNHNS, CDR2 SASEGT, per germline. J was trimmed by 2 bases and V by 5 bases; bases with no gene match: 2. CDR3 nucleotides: TGTGCCAGCAGTAGACAGGGTAACACCGGGGAGCTGTTTTTT. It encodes CASSRQGNTGELFF.

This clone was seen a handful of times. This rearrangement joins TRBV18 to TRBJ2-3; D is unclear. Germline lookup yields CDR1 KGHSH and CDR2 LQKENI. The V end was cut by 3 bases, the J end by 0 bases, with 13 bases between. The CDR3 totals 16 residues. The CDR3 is CASSPLLPLSTDTQYF. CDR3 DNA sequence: TGTGCCAGCTCACCCCTTCTACCCCTGAGCACAGATACGCAGTATTTT.

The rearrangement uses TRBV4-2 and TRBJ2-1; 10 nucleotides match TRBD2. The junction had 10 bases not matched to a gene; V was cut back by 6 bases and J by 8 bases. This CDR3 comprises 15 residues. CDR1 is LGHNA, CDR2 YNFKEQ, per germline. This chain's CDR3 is CASSRRAGGQDEQFF. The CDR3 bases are TGTGCCAGCAGTCGCCGAGCGGGGGGGCAGGATGAGCAGTTCTTC.

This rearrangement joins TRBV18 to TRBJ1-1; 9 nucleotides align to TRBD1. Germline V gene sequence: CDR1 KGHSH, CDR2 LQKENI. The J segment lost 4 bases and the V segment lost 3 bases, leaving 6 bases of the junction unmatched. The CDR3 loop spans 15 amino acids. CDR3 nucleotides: TGTGCCAGCTCACCTCCACAGGGGGCGGGCACTGAAGCTTTCTTT. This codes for CASSPPQGAGTEAFF.

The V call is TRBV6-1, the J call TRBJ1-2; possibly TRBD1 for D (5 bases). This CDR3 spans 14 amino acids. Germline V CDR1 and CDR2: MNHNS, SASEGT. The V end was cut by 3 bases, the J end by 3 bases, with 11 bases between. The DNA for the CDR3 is TGTGCCAGCAGTGAGCGCAGGGATTACTATGGCTACACCTTC. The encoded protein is CASSERRDYYGYTF.

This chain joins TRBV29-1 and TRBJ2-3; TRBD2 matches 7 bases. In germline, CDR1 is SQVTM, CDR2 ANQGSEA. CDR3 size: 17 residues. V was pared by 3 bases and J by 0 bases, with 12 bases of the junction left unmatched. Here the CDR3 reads CSVDRLAGHSSTDTQYF. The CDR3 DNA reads TGCAGCGTTGACAGATTAGCGGGTCATTCTAGCACAGATACGCAGTATTTT.

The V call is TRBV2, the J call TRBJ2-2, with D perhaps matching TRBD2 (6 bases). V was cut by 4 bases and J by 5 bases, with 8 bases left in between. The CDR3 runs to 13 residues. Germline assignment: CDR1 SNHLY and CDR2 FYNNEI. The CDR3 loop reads CASSVRDTGELFF. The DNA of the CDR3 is TGTGCCAGCAGTGTGCGGGATACCGGGGAGCTGTTTTTT.

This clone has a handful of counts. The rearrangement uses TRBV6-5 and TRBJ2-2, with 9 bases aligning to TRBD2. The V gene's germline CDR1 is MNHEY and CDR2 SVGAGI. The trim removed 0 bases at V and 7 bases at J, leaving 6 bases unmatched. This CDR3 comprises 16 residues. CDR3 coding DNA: TGTGCCAGCAGTTACTCCGGACTAGCGATTGTCGGGGAGCTGTTTTTT. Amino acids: CASSYSGLAIVGELFF.

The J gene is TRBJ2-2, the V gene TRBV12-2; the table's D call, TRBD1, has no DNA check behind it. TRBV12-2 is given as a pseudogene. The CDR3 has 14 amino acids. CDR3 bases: TGTGCAAGTCGCTTGACAGGCGGAACCGGGGAGCTGTTTTTT. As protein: CASRLTGGTGELFF.

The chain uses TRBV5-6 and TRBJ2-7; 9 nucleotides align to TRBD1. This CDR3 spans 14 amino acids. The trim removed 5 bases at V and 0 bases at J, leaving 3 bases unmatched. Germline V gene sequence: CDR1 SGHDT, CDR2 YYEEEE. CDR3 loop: CASRGTGISYEQYV. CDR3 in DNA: TGTGCCAGCAGGGGGACAGGGATCTCCTACGAGCAGTACGTC.

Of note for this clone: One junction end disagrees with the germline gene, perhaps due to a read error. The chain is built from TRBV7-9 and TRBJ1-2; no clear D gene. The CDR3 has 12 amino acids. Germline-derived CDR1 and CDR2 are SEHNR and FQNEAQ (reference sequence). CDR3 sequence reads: CSSSQINYGYTF. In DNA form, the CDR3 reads TGTTCCAGCAGCCAGATTAACTATGGCTACACCTTC.

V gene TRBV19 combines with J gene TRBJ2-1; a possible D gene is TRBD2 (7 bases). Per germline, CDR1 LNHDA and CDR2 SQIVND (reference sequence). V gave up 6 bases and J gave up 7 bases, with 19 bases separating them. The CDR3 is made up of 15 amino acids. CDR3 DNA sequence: TGTGCCAGTAGCCAATCCCGGGGGGCGGGGAATGAGCAGTTCTTC. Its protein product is CASSQSRGAGNEQFF.

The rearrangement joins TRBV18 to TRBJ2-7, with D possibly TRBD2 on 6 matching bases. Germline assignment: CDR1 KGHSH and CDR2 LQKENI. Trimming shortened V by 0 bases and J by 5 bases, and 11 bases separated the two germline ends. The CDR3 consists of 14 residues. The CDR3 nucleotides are TGTGCCAGCTCACCACCCGGACTATGGAACGAGCAGTACGTC. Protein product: CASSPPGLWNEQYV.

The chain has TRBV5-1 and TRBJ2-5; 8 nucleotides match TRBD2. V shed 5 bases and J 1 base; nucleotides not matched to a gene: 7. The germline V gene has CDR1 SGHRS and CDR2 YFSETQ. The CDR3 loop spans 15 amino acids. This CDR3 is CASRDGTSIQETQYF. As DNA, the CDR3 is TGCGCCAGCAGAGACGGGACTAGTATCCAAGAGACCCAGTACTTC.

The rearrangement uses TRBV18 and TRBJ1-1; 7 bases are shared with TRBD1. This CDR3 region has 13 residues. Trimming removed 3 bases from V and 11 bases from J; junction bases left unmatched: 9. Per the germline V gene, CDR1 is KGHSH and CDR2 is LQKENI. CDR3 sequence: CASSPIGGGMAFF. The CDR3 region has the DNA TGTGCCAGCTCACCTATTGGAGGGGGCATGGCTTTCTTT. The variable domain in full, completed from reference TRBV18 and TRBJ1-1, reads NAGVMQNPRHLVRRRGQEARLRCSPMKGHSHVYWYRQLPEEGLKFMVYLQKENIIDESGMPKERFSAEFPKEGPSILRIQQVVRGDSAAYFCASSPIGGGMAFFGQGTRLTVV.

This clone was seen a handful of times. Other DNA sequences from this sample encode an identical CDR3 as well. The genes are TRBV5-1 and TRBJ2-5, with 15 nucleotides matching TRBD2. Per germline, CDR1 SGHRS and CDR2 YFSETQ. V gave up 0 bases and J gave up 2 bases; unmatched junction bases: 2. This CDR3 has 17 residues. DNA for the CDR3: TGCGCCAGCAGCTTGGCGGGGACTAGCGGGGGGCAAGAGACCCAGTACTTC. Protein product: CASSLAGTSGGQETQYF. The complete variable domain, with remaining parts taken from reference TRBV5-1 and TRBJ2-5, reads KAGVTQTPRYLIKTRGQQVTLSCSPISGHRSVSWYQQTPGQGLQFLFEYFSETQRNKGNFPGRFSGRQFSNSRSEMNVSTLELGDSALYLCASSLAGTSGGQETQYFGPGTRLLVL.

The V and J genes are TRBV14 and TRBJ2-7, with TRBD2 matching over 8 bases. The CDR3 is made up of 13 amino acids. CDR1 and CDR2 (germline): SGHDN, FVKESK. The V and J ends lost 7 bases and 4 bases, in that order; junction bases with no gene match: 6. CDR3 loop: CASNPGGTYEQYF. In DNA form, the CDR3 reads TGTGCCAGCAATCCGGGAGGGACATACGAGCAGTACTTC.

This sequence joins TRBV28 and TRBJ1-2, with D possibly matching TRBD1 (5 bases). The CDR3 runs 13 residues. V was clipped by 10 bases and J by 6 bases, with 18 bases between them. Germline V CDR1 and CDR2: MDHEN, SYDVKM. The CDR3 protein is CAITAGGSDGYTF. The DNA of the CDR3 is TGTGCCATCACCGCGGGGGGGTCGGATGGCTACACCTTC.

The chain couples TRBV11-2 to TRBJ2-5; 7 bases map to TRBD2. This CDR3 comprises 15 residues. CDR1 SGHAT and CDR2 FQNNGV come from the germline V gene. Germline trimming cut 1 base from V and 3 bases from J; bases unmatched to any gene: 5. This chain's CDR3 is CASSLVLAAKETQYF. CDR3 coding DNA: TGTGCCAGCAGCTTAGTTCTAGCGGCCAAAGAGACCCAGTACTTC.

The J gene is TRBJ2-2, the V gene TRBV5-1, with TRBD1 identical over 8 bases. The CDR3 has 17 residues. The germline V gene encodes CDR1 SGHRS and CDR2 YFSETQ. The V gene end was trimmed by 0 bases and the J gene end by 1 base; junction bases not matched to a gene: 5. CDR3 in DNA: TGCGCCAGCAGCTTGGACGCAGGGGGCATGAACACCGGGGAGCTGTTTTTT. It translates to CASSLDAGGMNTGELFF.

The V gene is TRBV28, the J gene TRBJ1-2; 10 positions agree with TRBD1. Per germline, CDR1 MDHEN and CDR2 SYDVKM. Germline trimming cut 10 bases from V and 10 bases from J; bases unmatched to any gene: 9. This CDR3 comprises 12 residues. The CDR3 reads CATRLGTGAYTF. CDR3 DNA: TGTGCCACCCGACTTGGGACAGGGGCCTACACCTTC.

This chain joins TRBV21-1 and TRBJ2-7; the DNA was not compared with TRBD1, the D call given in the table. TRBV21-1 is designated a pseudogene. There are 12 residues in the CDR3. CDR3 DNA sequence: TGTGCCAGCAGCAGCAGGGGTTACGAGCAGTACGTC. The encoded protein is CASSSRGYEQYV.

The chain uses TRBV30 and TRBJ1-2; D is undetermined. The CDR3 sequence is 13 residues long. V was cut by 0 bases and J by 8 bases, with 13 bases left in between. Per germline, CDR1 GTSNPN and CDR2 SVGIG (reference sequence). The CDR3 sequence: CAWSVLGSTGYTF. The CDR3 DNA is TGTGCCTGGAGTGTACTCGGGAGTACGGGCTACACCTTC.

The CDR3 DNA reads TGTGCCAGCGGAGGACAGGGATATAATTCACCCCTCCACTTT. Encoded protein: CASGGQGYNSPLHF. J is TRBJ1-6 and V is TRBV2; the match to TRBD1 covers 8 bases. CDR3 length: 14 amino acids. Germline V gene sequence: CDR1 SNHLY, CDR2 FYNNEI. Trimming removed 8 bases from V and 4 bases from J; junction bases left unmatched: 4.

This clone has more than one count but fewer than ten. Here the CDR3 reads CASSGGKEKLFF. For the CDR3, the DNA is TGTGCCAGCAGTGGGGGGAAGGAAAAACTGTTTTTT. This rearrangement joins TRBV28 to TRBJ1-4, with D possibly TRBD1 on 5 matching bases. V lost 5 bases and J 8 bases, leaving 9 bases between the germline ends. CDR1 and CDR2 from the germline V gene are MDHEN and SYDVKM. This CDR3 comprises 12 residues.

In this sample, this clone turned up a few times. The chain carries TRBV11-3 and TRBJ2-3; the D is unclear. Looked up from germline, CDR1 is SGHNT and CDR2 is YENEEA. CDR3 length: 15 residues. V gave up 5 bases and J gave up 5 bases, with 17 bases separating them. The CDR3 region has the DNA TGTGCCAGCAGCCCCGAAGGCAGGCCGAGAGATACGCAGTATTTT. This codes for CASSPEGRPRDTQYF. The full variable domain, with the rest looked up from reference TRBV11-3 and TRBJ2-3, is EAGVVQSPRYKIIEKKQPVAFWCNPISGHNTLYWYLQNLGQGPELLIRYENEEAVDDSQLPKDRFSAERLKGVDSTLKIQPAELGDSAVYLCASSPEGRPRDTQYFGPGTRLTVL.